This T cell receptor (beta chain) originates from a study of identifying expanded T cells in peripheral blood. Germline-derived CDR1 and CDR2 are LNHDA and SQIVND (reference sequence). The CDR3 runs to 16 residues. The germline V and J ends were trimmed by 4 bases and 4 bases, with 16 bases remaining between them. TCRdb's copy holds only in-frame clones and misses some; the assay was immunoSEQ multiplex PCR. The sample carries about 58,000 clones, over 75% recorded once. About this clone: Its antigen is not identified.

Healthy donors had no documented immune events, such as infections, while sampled. Study findings and constraints: Differentially abundant clones: roughly 1.2 between replicates, about 15 at around 15 days, less than 25 at four. Clone count variance between approximately two-week samples rose with total template count.

The chain recombines TRBV19 with TRBJ2-2, with D possibly being TRBD1 or TRBD2 (5 bases each). The source of this sequence is a person between 18 and 69 years old in good health. The sequencing input was blood. The CDR3 reads CASSTVRGKGTGELFF. The CDR3 DNA is TGTGCCAGTAGTACCGTACGGGGCAAGGGCACCGGGGAGCTGTTTTTT.